This T cell receptor (beta chain) emerged from a study of PD-1 and CTLA-4 blockade in melanoma. V lost 4 bases and J lost 6; bases outside the gene matches: 17. Germline values: CDR1 SGHNT, CDR2 YENEEA. This CDR3 spans 18 amino acids. Using immunoSEQ multiplex PCR, the repertoire was profiled, and TCRdb retains in-frame clones only, with some absent. The table records over 5,500 clones, 80% of them present only once. Sequenced here: CD8+ T cells from peripheral blood, sampled before anti-PD-1 treatment. The V and J genes are TRBV11-3 and TRBJ2-7; 11 bases are shared with TRBD1. The TCR originated in a human donor with melanoma. CDR3 bases: TGTGCCAGCAGCTCAGTCGAGATGGGACAGGGGGGCCTGGGCGAGCAGTACTTC. Translated, it gives CASSSVEMGQGGLGEQYF.